The rows below give T cell receptor beta chains drawn from one sample of a study of regulatory T cells in long-lasting Graves disease. Each CDR3 protein is one row after TCRdb ran MiXCR on the multiplex PCR reads. In the table there are roughly 500,000 distinct CDR3 sequences, roughly a fifth of which are singletons. The material sequenced was peripheral blood mononuclear cells (PBMCs), taken when the disease was refractory, from a patient treated with antithyroid drugs. The receptors derive from a female donor with Graves disease. The CDR3 runs from the conserved cysteine through the conserved F or W. A D gene is named only where the DNA matches it firmly. Size is stated for part of the rows, as once, few or many counts, or as a class when the clone is expanded.

V gene	clone size	J gene	D gene	CDR3 length	CDR3 protein	CDR3 DNA
TRBV18	once	TRBJ1-6	TRBD1	15	CASSPRQGDLSPLHF	TGTGCCAGCTCACCTAGACAGGGGGACTTGTCACCCCTCCACTTT
TRBV6-5	-	TRBJ1-5	-	15	CASSYSGIPNQPQHF	TGTGCCAGCAGTTACTCGGGCATTCCCAATCAGCCCCAGCATTTT
TRBV5-1	many	TRBJ2-2	-	16	CASSFNRDSYTGELFF	TGCGCCAGCAGCTTTAATCGGGACTCCTACACCGGGGAGCTGTTTTTT
TRBV7-9	few	TRBJ1-2	-	14	CASTRGGRSYGYTF	TGTGCCAGCACCCGTGGGGGGCGGTCCTATGGCTACACCTTC
TRBV11-2	-	TRBJ2-1	TRBD2	16	CASSLLGLAEANEQFF	TGTGCCAGCAGCTTACTAGGGCTAGCGGAGGCCAATGAGCAGTTCTTC
TRBV12-3/TRBV12-4	many	TRBJ2-7	TRBD2	15	CASSLGTSVTYEQYF	TGTGCCAGCAGTTTGGGGACTAGCGTTACCTACGAGCAGTACTTC
TRBV24-1	-	TRBJ2-1	TRBD1	17	CATSESYGQGSYNEQFF	TGTGCCACCAGTGAGAGCTACGGACAGGGCTCCTACAATGAGCAGTTCTTC
TRBV6-1	few	TRBJ1-4	-	15	CASSESRVSNEKLFF	TGTGCCAGCAGTGAATCGAGGGTTTCTAACGAAAAACTGTTTTTT
TRBV15	few	TRBJ1-4	-	16	CATSRGQIATNEKLFF	TGTGCCACCAGCAGGGGCCAGATAGCAACTAATGAAAAACTGTTTTTT
TRBV9	few	TRBJ2-4	-	14	CASSVGSSGNIQYF	TGTGCCAGCAGCGTAGGGTCGTCAGGGAACATTCAGTACTTC
TRBV12-3/TRBV12-4	many	TRBJ1-5	TRBD1	15	CASSPLTGGRQPQHF	TGTGCCAGCAGTCCCCTCACAGGGGGCAGACAGCCCCAGCATTTT
TRBV10-3	many	TRBJ1-4	TRBD1	18	CAISTGTGRSATNEKLFF	TGTGCCATCAGCACCGGGACAGGGAGATCTGCAACTAATGAAAAACTGTTTTTT
TRBV12-3/TRBV12-4	many	TRBJ1-2	TRBD1	13	CASSKGQGVGYTF	TGTGCCAGCAGCAAAGGACAGGGGGTTGGCTACACCTTC
TRBV20-1	-	TRBJ1-1	-	15	CSARDDRESNTEAFF	TGCAGTGCTAGAGACGACAGAGAATCGAACACTGAAGCTTTCTTT
TRBV12-3/TRBV12-4	-	TRBJ2-7	-	14	CASGDSRQFYEQYF	TGTGCCAGCGGAGACAGTCGACAATTCTACGAGCAGTACTTC
TRBV30	once	TRBJ2-5	-	13	CAWSGPTGETQYF	TGTGCCTGGAGTGGTCCTACGGGGGAGACCCAGTACTTC
TRBV6-1	few	TRBJ2-2	-	14	CASSPTGRDRELFF	TGTGCCAGCAGTCCAACCGGACGGGACCGGGAGCTGTTTTTT
TRBV12-3/TRBV12-4	many	TRBJ2-5	-	13	CASSFEGTETQYF	TGTGCCAGCAGCTTCGAGGGGACAGAGACCCAGTACTTC
TRBV27	-	TRBJ2-5	-	10	CAILQETQYF	TGTGCCATCCTCCAAGAGACCCAGTACTTC
TRBV6-2/TRBV6-3	many	TRBJ2-2	TRBD2	19	CASSPTSGSVRANTGELFF	TGTGCCAGCAGTCCGACTAGCGGGAGTGTACGCGCGAACACCGGGGAGCTGTTTTTT
TRBV12-3/TRBV12-4	many	TRBJ2-2	-	17	CASSPTHRTDNTGELFF	TGTGCCAGCAGCCCCACCCATCGGACAGACAACACCGGGGAGCTGTTTTTT
TRBV12-3/TRBV12-4	-	TRBJ1-5	TRBD1	15	CASSLGQGVGQPQHF	TGTGCCAGCAGTTTGGGACAGGGCGTAGGTCAGCCCCAGCATTTT
TRBV5-1	-	TRBJ1-2	-	13	CASSFGEAYGYTF	TGCGCCAGCAGCTTCGGGGAGGCGTATGGCTACACCTTC
TRBV14	-	TRBJ1-2	-	15	CASSPQGSYRYGYTF	TGTGCCAGCAGCCCGCAGGGGTCCTACCGCTATGGCTACACCTTC
TRBV7-2	many	TRBJ2-2	-	18	CASSAHRAISQGAGELFF	TGTGCCAGCAGCGCACACAGGGCCATATCACAGGGAGCCGGGGAGCTGTTTTTT
TRBV10-3	few	TRBJ1-2	TRBD1	16	CAISESGTGWNYGYTF	TGTGCCATCAGTGAGAGCGGGACAGGGTGGAACTATGGCTACACCTTC
TRBV20-1	many	TRBJ1-4	-	11	CSALLGEKLFF	TGCAGTGCCCTACTCGGTGAAAAACTGTTTTTT
TRBV11-3	many	TRBJ1-1	-	12	CASSLPLTEAFF	TGTGCCAGCAGCTTACCTCTTACTGAAGCTTTCTTT
TRBV5-1	many	TRBJ2-7	-	12	CASSAGVYEQYF	TGCGCCAGCAGCGCGGGTGTCTACGAGCAGTACTTC
TRBV6-1	many	TRBJ2-6	-	16	CASSPDRGSGANVLTF	TGTGCCAGCAGTCCCGATAGAGGATCTGGGGCCAACGTCCTGACTTTC
TRBV14	-	TRBJ2-4	-	13	CASSQARGTPLHF	TGTGCCAGCAGCCAAGCGAGGGGGACACCCCTCCACTTC
TRBV11-3	-	TRBJ2-7	-	15	CASSLVWAPTYEQYF	TGTGCCAGCAGCTTAGTGTGGGCACCTACCTACGAGCAGTACTTC
TRBV27	many	TRBJ1-6	TRBD1	16	CASSPWDRVSDSPLHF	TGTGCCAGCAGTCCATGGGACAGGGTATCAGATTCACCCCTCCACTTT